This TCR beta chain was obtained from a study of cytomegalovirus exposure and HLA in healthy donors. General study results and limits: Around 18,000 TCR beta sequences were associated with HLA alleles at 0.05 false discovery rate in a later analysis.

The length of the CDR3 is 15 residues. Between the trimmed V and J ends, which lost 7 bases and 0 bases, there was a span of 11 bases. Germline-derived CDR1 and CDR2 are SGHRS and YFSETQ. PCR used 60 Vbeta primers and 13 Jbeta primers. Assay: immunoSEQ multiplex PCR; the TCRdb copy retains only in-frame clones and omits some. Recorded for this sample: about 200,000 clones. A word on this clone: Its antigen remains unknown.

Unrecorded immune exposure was likely among donors, who were nominally healthy when sampled. The TCR originated in a boy younger than 18 in good health and CMV-seronegative. Sequenced input: PBMCs. The chain carries TRBV5-1 and TRBJ2-6; weak D call: TRBD1 (6 bases). CDR3 coding DNA: TGCGCCAGCTTAGAGGGGGTCTCTGGGGCCAACGTCCTGACTTTC. It is translated as CASLEGVSGANVLTF.